One and the same sample provided the 14 T cell receptor beta chains below, sequenced in a study of vaccination effects on CD4 cells after COVID-19. The repertoire was sequenced with immunoSEQ multiplex PCR; TCRdb's copy has only in-frame clones and lacks some. Here the sample spans roughly 41,000 clones, around 77% being singletons. The antigens for these receptors are not known. Antigen-specific CD4+ T cells expanded by the ViraFEST assay with viral peptide pools were then sequenced. An approximately 10-day culture period preceded the isolation of CD4+ T cells. None of the vaccinated had previously contracted SARS-CoV-2, and their nucleocapsid antibodies tested negative. The material was CD4+ T cells from PBMCs cultured with HCoV-NL63 spike peptides, obtained before COVID-19 vaccination. Receptors originate from a human donor who received a COVID-19 vaccine.

V gene TRBV12-3 or TRBV12-4 combines with J gene TRBJ2-7; 9 bases agree with TRBD2. With 6 bases clipped from V and 9 bases from J, the junction kept 9 bases outside the gene matches. The CDR3 has 13 residues. DNA of the CDR3: TGTGCCAGCAGCCAAGGGGCGGGGGGGCGGCAGTACGTC. Translated, it gives CASSQGAGGRQYV.

V and J are TRBV10-3 and TRBJ1-4, with D tentatively TRBD1 (5 bases). This CDR3 is built from 14 residues. The V end was cut by 2 bases, the J end by 8 bases, with 12 bases between. The germline V gene has CDR1 ENHRY and CDR2 SYGVKD. CDR3 sequence reads: CAISEGRGGEKLFF. The CDR3 DNA reads as TGTGCCATCAGTGAGGGTAGGGGCGGAGAAAAACTGTTTTTT.

The chain carries TRBV7-2 and TRBJ2-1; D gene uncertain. V lost 5 bases to trimming and J lost 8 bases, with 13 bases between them. Germline lookup yields CDR1 SGHTA and CDR2 FQGNSA. The CDR3 is 13 amino acids. CDR3 coding DNA: TGTGCCAGCAGCCGAATTACGAGCGATGAGCAGTTCTTC. This translates into CASSRITSDEQFF.

The chain uses TRBV19 and TRBJ2-3; the D gene is possibly TRBD1 (5 bases). V lost 6 bases, J lost 1 base, and 14 bases lay in between. Germline V lookup: CDR1 LNHDA, CDR2 SQIVND (reference sequence). The CDR3 sequence is 15 residues long. CDR3 DNA sequence: TGTGCCAGTAGCCTGACAGTGGAACGCACAGATACGCAGTATTTT. The encoded protein is CASSLTVERTDTQYF. Full variable domain (remainder filled in from reference TRBV19 and TRBJ2-3): DGGITQSPKYLFRKEGQNVTLSCEQNLNHDAMYWYRQDPGQGLRLIYYSQIVNDFQKGDIAEGYSVSREKKESFPLTVTSAQKNPTAFYLCASSLTVERTDTQYFGPGTRLTVL.

The CDR3, as DNA: TGTGCCAGCAGTTGGACAGAGACCCAGTACTTC. Its protein is CASSWTETQYF. The V gene is TRBV7-9, the J gene TRBJ2-5; D unclear. This CDR3 contains 11 residues. V was pared by 6 bases and J by 4 bases, with 6 bases between. The germline V gene has CDR1 SEHNR and CDR2 FQNEAQ (reference sequence).

The V call is TRBV5-4, the J call TRBJ2-2; maybe TRBD1 (5 bases). Germline CDR1 SGHNT, CDR2 YYREEE (reference sequence). V was clipped by 3 bases and J by 2 bases, with 8 bases between them. The CDR3 contains 14 residues. CDR3 region: CASSWTQNTGELFF. Here the CDR3 DNA reads TGTGCCAGCAGCTGGACACAAAACACCGGGGAGCTGTTTTTT.

The genes are TRBV5-8 and TRBJ1-5, with D uncertain. The ends were cut back, 1 base at V and 5 bases at J, with 13 bases in the middle. The CDR3 spans 15 residues. Germline V CDR1 and CDR2: SGHTS, YDEGEE. The CDR3 sequence: CASSLYLDGDQPQHF. Written as DNA, the CDR3 is TGTGCCAGCAGCTTGTATTTGGACGGTGATCAGCCCCAGCATTTT.

The chain couples TRBV18 to TRBJ1-4; no firm D call. V was shortened by 5 bases and J by 4 bases, with 14 bases between the two germline ends. Germline V gene data show CDR1 as KGHSH and CDR2 as LQKENI. This CDR3 has 15 amino acids. The CDR3 DNA follows: TGTGCCAGCTCAGAGTCAGCTTCACGTAATGAAAAACTGTTTTTT. This gives the protein CASSESASRNEKLFF.

The chain combines TRBV7-2 with TRBJ1-2, with 8 bases that match TRBD1. This CDR3 has 15 residues. V was pared by 4 bases and J by 6 bases, with 10 bases of the junction left unmatched. CDR1 is SGHTA and CDR2 is FQGNSA in the germline V gene. This chain's CDR3 is CASSSQTGTGNGYTF. The DNA for the CDR3 is TGTGCCAGCAGCTCCCAGACAGGGACAGGCAATGGCTACACCTTC.

This clone was seen only a few times. This chain uses TRBV2 with TRBJ2-2; D is uncertain. The V and J ends lost 1 base and 7 bases respectively, with 4 bases between them. Per germline, CDR1 SNHLY and CDR2 FYNNEI. CDR3 size: 12 residues. CDR3 amino acids: CASSEDSGELFF. CDR3 in DNA: TGTGCCAGCAGTGAAGATAGCGGGGAGCTGTTTTTT.

The V call is TRBV24-1, the J call TRBJ2-5; TRBD2 might be the D (5 bases). The CDR3 is 15 residues long. The V gene's germline CDR1 is KGHDR and CDR2 SFDVKD. V lost 7 bases, J lost 4 bases, and 18 bases lay in between. CDR3 residues: CATRDFRGPGETQYF. Here the CDR3 DNA reads TGTGCCACCAGGGACTTCAGAGGGCCGGGAGAGACCCAGTACTTC.

The chain carries TRBV7-9 and TRBJ1-5; D remains unclear. There are 12 residues in the CDR3. V dropped 1 base and J dropped 11 bases, with 9 bases sitting between them. Germline V CDR1 and CDR2: SEHNR, FQNEAQ (reference sequence). The CDR3 DNA is TGTGCCAGCAGCTTAGGGGAGTCGGCCCAGCATTTT. As protein: CASSLGESAQHF.

V is TRBV2 and J is TRBJ1-5; D remains unclear. Between the trimmed V and J ends, which lost 1 base and 0 bases, there was a span of 4 bases. The CDR3 is 14 residues long. Germline lookup yields CDR1 SNHLY and CDR2 FYNNEI. This CDR3 is CASSEGYSNQPQHF. CDR3 DNA sequence: TGTGCCAGCAGTGAAGGGTATAGCAATCAGCCCCAGCATTTT. Full variable domain (remainder filled in from reference TRBV2 and TRBJ1-5): EPEVTQTPSHQVTQMGQEVILRCVPISNHLYFYWYRQILGQKVEFLVSFYNNEISEKSEIFDDQFSVERPDGSNFTLKIRSTKLEDSAMYFCASSEGYSNQPQHFGDGTRLSIL.

This clone has only a few counts. The rearrangement uses TRBV12-3 or TRBV12-4 and TRBJ1-1; 8 bases map to TRBD1. The CDR3 is 13 amino acids. J lost 8 bases, V lost 2 bases, and 4 bases had no gene match. The DNA of the CDR3 is TGTGCCAGCAGTTTAATGTGGACAGGGGAAGCTTTCTTT. Translating it yields CASSLMWTGEAFF.